This record looks at one TCR beta chain sequence and its context. Antigen unknown. Measured with immunoSEQ multiplex PCR; TCRdb has only the in-frame clones, and not every one. This sample carries 98,000 or so clones, around nine tenths of them seen once, and the ten largest clones take approximately 3%. These data belong to a study of T cell responses to AZD1222 COVID-19 vaccine. Findings and limits, study-wide: No day 14 peak samples; only post-peak repertoires were characterized. Mapped onto spike, vaccine-associated CD4 TCRs spanned it and were dominant at 160-218 and 743-854. There were mostly white British donors and more females than males, and clonal diversity was possibly underestimated. Spike-specific TCR breadth and depth grew following two AZD1222 doses.

The CDR3 is 12 amino acids. V lost 6 bases, J lost 0 bases, and 5 bases lay in between. CDR1 and CDR2 (germline): KGHSH, LQKENI. The clonotype was recovered from an adult who received the MenACWY meningococcal vaccine as a control. V gene TRBV18 combines with J gene TRBJ1-1; D remains unclear. The sample was peripheral blood, taken 28 days after the second dose of the MenACWY control vaccine. The DNA for the CDR3 is TGTGCCAGCTCCTCAGTGAACACTGAAGCTTTCTTT. It translates to CASSSVNTEAFF.